The next 2 T cell receptor beta chains were all read from a single sample in a study of blood T cell repertoires in COVID-19. Profiled with immunoSEQ multiplex PCR; TCRdb holds only in-frame clones, not every one. The table includes 200,000 to 250,000 clones, roughly 90% detected once. The source material was peripheral blood. These receptors all stem from a man aged 60-69 years with acute or convalescent COVID-19.

The chain uses TRBV28 and TRBJ1-1, with 7 bases that match TRBD1. CDR1 is MDHEN, CDR2 SYDVKM, per germline. The CDR3 runs to 11 residues. Unmatched junction bases numbered 5, after V lost 6 bases and J lost 10 bases. The CDR3 nucleotides are TGTGCCAGCAGCCCACAGGGGAGAGCTTTCTTT. This translates into CASSPQGRAFF.

The DNA for the CDR3 is TGTGCCAGCAGCCTGAACTTAGCGAGCTCCTACAATGAGCAGTTCTTC. It codes for CASSLNLASSYNEQFF. The chain employs TRBV5-6 and TRBJ2-1; D is possibly TRBD2 (5 bases). The CDR3 consists of 16 residues. The germline gives CDR1 SGHDT, CDR2 YYEEEE. V shed 4 bases and J shed 0 bases, with 14 bases lying between them.